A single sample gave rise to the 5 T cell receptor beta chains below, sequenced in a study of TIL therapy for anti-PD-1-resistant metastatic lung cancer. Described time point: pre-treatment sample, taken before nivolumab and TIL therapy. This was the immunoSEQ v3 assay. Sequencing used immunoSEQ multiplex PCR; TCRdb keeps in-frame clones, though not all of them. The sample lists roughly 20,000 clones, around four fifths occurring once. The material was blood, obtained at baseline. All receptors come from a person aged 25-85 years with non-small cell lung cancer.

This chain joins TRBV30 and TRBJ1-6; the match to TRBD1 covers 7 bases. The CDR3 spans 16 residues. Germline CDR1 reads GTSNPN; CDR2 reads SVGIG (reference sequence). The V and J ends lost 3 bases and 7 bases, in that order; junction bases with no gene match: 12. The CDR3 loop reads CAWRGTETPGNSPLHF. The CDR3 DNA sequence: TGTGCCTGGAGGGGGACAGAAACCCCGGGGAATTCACCCCTCCACTTT. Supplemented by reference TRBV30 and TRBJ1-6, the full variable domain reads SQTIHQWPATLVQPVGSPLSLECTVEGTSNPNLYWYRQAAGRGLQLLFYSVGIGQISSEVPQNLSASRPQDRQFILSSKKLLLSDSGFYLCAWRGTETPGNSPLHFGNGTRLTVT.

CDR3 DNA: TGTGCCAGCAGCGCTAGACAGGGTTTAAAGACCCAGTACTTC. It yields the protein CASSARQGLKTQYF. V usage is TRBV5-6 and J usage is TRBJ2-5, with 7 bases that match TRBD1. This CDR3 has 14 amino acids. Losses at the gene ends were 4 bases for V and 6 bases for J; bases not matched to a gene: 9. CDR1 and CDR2 from the germline V gene are SGHDT and YYEEEE.

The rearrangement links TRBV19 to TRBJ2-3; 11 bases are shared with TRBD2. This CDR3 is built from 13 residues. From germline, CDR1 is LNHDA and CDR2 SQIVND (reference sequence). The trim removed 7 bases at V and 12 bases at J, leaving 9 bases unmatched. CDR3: CASTATSGATQYF. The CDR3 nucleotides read TGTGCCAGTACCGCGACTAGCGGGGCGACCCAGTATTTT.

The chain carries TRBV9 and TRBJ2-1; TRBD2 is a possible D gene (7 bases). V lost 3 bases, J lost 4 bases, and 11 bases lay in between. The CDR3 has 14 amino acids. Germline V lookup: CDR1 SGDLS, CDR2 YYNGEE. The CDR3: CASSAGGGYNEQFF. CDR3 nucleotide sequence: TGTGCCAGCAGCGCGGGGGGCGGGTACAATGAGCAGTTCTTC.

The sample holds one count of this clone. CDR3 sequence: CASQDPNTGELFF. The CDR3 coding sequence is TGTGCCAGTCAAGATCCGAACACCGGGGAGCTGTTTTTT. J is TRBJ2-2 and V is TRBV6-1; D is uncertain. CDR1 and CDR2 (germline): MNHNS, SASEGT. The CDR3 has 13 residues. V lost 9 bases and J 0 bases, leaving 8 bases between the germline ends.